These 27 T cell receptor beta chains share one sample of origin, sequenced in a study of cytomegalovirus exposure and HLA in healthy donors. Primers: 60 Vbeta forward and 13 Jbeta reverse. Data came from immunoSEQ multiplex PCR; TCRdb stores just in-frame clones and leaves some out. The profile shows 100,000 or so clones, roughly 82% of them singletons. What was sequenced was PBMCs. Receptors originate from a woman aged 18 to 35 in good health and CMV-seronegative.

This chain connects TRBV7-6 to TRBJ2-5; tentative D call: TRBD2 (5 bases). Trimming shortened V by 3 bases and J by 5 bases, and 13 bases separated the two germline ends. This CDR3 has 14 residues. Germline lookup yields CDR1 SGHVS and CDR2 FNYEAQ. CDR3 in DNA: TGTGCCAGCAGCTTTTCGAGGGCCGAGGAGACCCAGTACTTC. Protein sequence: CASSFSRAEETQYF.

The genes are TRBV27 and TRBJ2-5, with 8 bases lining up with TRBD2. The DNA end is a closer match to TRBJ2-7, so the J assignment may be wrong. Per the germline V gene, CDR1 is MNHEY and CDR2 is SMNVEV (reference sequence). CDR3 length: 15 amino acids. CDR3 sequence: CASSLAPAGGGEQYF. The CDR3 coding sequence is TGTGCCAGCAGTTTAGCCCCCGCCGGGGGGGGCGAGCAGTACTTC.

The gene calls are TRBV28 and TRBJ1-1, with a tentative D call TRBD1 (6 bases). V was shortened by 5 bases and J by 11 bases, with 21 bases between the two germline ends. Germline V gene data show CDR1 as MDHEN and CDR2 as SYDVKM. CDR3 length: 14 amino acids. The CDR3 DNA reads as TGTGCCAGCAGTCCACAGGGAGAGGGGCGCGTGGCTTTCTTT. Protein product: CASSPQGEGRVAFF.

The chain couples TRBV7-9 to TRBJ2-7; 13 bases match TRBD2. V was clipped by 5 bases and J by 6 bases; unmatched bases: 4. Germline assignment: CDR1 SEHNR and CDR2 FQNEAQ (reference sequence). This CDR3 is built from 14 residues. DNA for the CDR3: TGTGCCAGCAGCCTGGGACTAGCGGGAAGCGAGCAGTACTTC. It yields the protein CASSLGLAGSEQYF.

The chain combines TRBV7-2 with TRBJ1-2, with a possible D match to TRBD1 (5 bases). The ends were cut back, 4 bases at V and 0 bases at J, with 15 bases in the middle. CDR3 length: 16 residues. Germline CDR1 SGHTA, CDR2 FQGNSA. CDR3 sequence (DNA): TGTGCCAGCAGCTCCGCGGGGGGACGGTCTAACTATGGCTACACCTTC. Its translation: CASSSAGGRSNYGYTF.

The chain is built from TRBV5-6 and TRBJ1-1; a possible D gene is TRBD1 (6 bases). Germline CDR1 and CDR2: SGHDT and YYEEEE. Trimming shortened V by 3 bases and J by 8 bases, and 8 bases separated the two germline ends. CDR3 size: 11 residues. The CDR3 DNA sequence: TGTGCCAGCAGCTGGACAGTAGAAGCTTTCTTT. Protein: CASSWTVEAFF.

The rearrangement joins TRBV28 to TRBJ1-3; 12 bases match TRBD2. With the DNA end fitting TRBJ2-2 better, the J assignment may be wrong. This CDR3 has 16 amino acids. Germline V lookup: CDR1 MDHEN, CDR2 SYDVKM. The CDR3 nucleotides read TGTGCCAGCAGTCCTTGGACTAGCGGGGATTCGGGGGAGCTGTTTTTT. This translates into CASSPWTSGDSGELFF.

About this clone: Compared with germline, one end of the junction differs, possibly owing to a read error. The chain employs TRBV7-9 and TRBJ1-1; 12 nucleotides line up with TRBD1. Germline V gives CDR1 SEHNR, CDR2 FQNEAQ (reference sequence). This CDR3 spans 17 amino acids. For the CDR3, the DNA is TGTTCCAGCAGCTCCCTCCGGGACAGGGGGCTCGACACTGAAGCTTTCTTT. Amino acid sequence: CSSSSLRDRGLDTEAFF.

Details on this clone: The germline gene is not matched at one end of the junction; a read error may be the cause. This chain joins TRBV7-9 and TRBJ2-5, with a weak D call TRBD2 (6 bases). CDR3 length equals 16 residues. CDR1 is SEHNR and CDR2 is FQNEAQ in the germline V gene (reference sequence). This CDR3 reads CSSSRLGTYLLETQYF. The DNA of the CDR3 is TGTTCCAGCAGCCGACTAGGAACATATCTCTTGGAGACCCAGTACTTC. The full variable domain, its missing parts supplied by reference TRBV7-9 and TRBJ2-5, is DTGVSQNPRHKITKRGQNVTFRCDPISEHNRLYWYRQTLGQGPEFLTYFQNEAQLEKSRLLSDRFSAERPKGSFSTLEIQRTEQGDSAMYLCSSSRLGTYLLETQYFGPGTRLLVL.

The genes are TRBV7-2 and TRBJ2-1; D remains unclear. The CDR3 has 15 amino acids. Between the trimmed V and J ends, which lost 1 base and 0 bases, there was a span of 7 bases. Germline CDR1 is SGHTA and CDR2 is FQGNSA. The DNA of the CDR3 is TGTGCCAGCAGCTTAGAACCTAGCTCCTACAATGAGCAGTTCTTC. It encodes CASSLEPSSYNEQFF.

CDR3 bases: TGTGCCAGCAGCTTCAGGGGCGATAGCTCCTACGAGCAGTACTTC. Encoded protein: CASSFRGDSSYEQYF. The chain couples TRBV5-6 to TRBJ2-7; D might be TRBD1 (6 bases). Germline assignment: CDR1 SGHDT and CDR2 YYEEEE. This CDR3 spans 15 amino acids. The germline V and J ends were trimmed by 2 bases and 0 bases, with 12 bases remaining between them.

The CDR3 sequence: CASSTPEQALYGYTF. CDR3 nucleotides: TGTGCCAGCAGTACCCCGGAACAGGCCCTCTATGGCTACACCTTC. The J gene is TRBJ1-2, the V gene TRBV28; D is perhaps TRBD1 (5 bases). Germline V gives CDR1 MDHEN, CDR2 SYDVKM. Trimming pared 5 bases from V and 4 bases from J, leaving 17 bases between. The CDR3 totals 15 residues.

This clone came up once. The J gene is TRBJ2-5, the V gene TRBV6-1, with TRBD2 as a possible D gene (6 bases). The J call may be mistaken, given a closer DNA end match to TRBJ2-7. CDR3 length: 13 residues. Looked up from germline, CDR1 is MNHNS and CDR2 is SASEGT. CDR3 in DNA: TGTGCCAGCAAGGGACTGACATCCTACGAGCAGTACTTC. This translates into CASKGLTSYEQYF.

This clone was seen a handful of times. The chain carries TRBV6-1 and TRBJ1-3; D gene uncertain. Trimming took off 4 bases at V and 0 bases at J, with 7 bases between the two ends. CDR3 length: 14 residues. CDR1 is MNHNS and CDR2 is SASEGT in the germline V gene. The CDR3 reads CASSVYTSGNTIYF. The CDR3 DNA reads as TGTGCCAGCAGTGTGTACACCTCTGGAAACACCATATATTTT.

The V gene is TRBV19, the J gene TRBJ2-7, with TRBD1 matching over 7 bases. Germline CDR1 reads LNHDA; CDR2 reads SQIVND (reference sequence). Losses at the gene ends were 5 bases for V and 2 bases for J; bases not matched to a gene: 9. This CDR3 comprises 15 residues. The CDR3 DNA is TGTGCCAGTAGTTTCACCGGGACAGCAGCCTACGAGCAGTACTTC. Translation: CASSFTGTAAYEQYF.

The chain recombines TRBV11-2 with TRBJ2-3; 8 bases are a match to TRBD2. CDR1 and CDR2 (germline): SGHAT, FQNNGV. This CDR3 spans 18 amino acids. V lost 0 bases and J lost 2; bases outside the gene matches: 10. CDR3 nucleotide sequence: TGTGCCAGCAGCTTAGATTATCTTGGGACTAGTCACACAGATACGCAGTATTTT. Protein product: CASSLDYLGTSHTDTQYF.

The chain joins TRBV5-1 to TRBJ2-7; D may be TRBD2 (6 bases). CDR1 is SGHRS and CDR2 is YFSETQ in the germline V gene. The CDR3 extends over 14 amino acids. V gave up 4 bases and J gave up 5 bases, with 16 bases separating them. Here the CDR3 DNA reads TGCGCCAGCAGCCCTGTTGGAGGGGTCCACGAGCAGTACTTC. Its protein is CASSPVGGVHEQYF.

J is TRBJ1-5 and V is TRBV28; 8 bases map to TRBD1. The CDR3 is made up of 16 amino acids. CDR1 is MDHEN and CDR2 is SYDVKM in the germline V gene. The J segment lost 11 bases and the V segment lost 10 bases, leaving 22 bases of the junction unmatched. In DNA, the CDR3 is TGTGCCACCTTTAGCCGGGACAGGAGTTTGGGAGTGGCCCAGCATTTT. Its translation: CATFSRDRSLGVAQHF.

The chain joins TRBV7-3 to TRBJ1-5, with TRBD1 matching over 7 bases. This CDR3 is built from 17 residues. CDR1 is SGHTA and CDR2 is FQGTGA in the germline V gene. After removal of 2 bases from V and 3 bases from J, the junction contained 10 bases not matched to a gene. CDR3 loop: CASSLARQGINNQPQHF. The CDR3 region has the DNA TGTGCCAGCAGCTTAGCCCGACAGGGAATTAACAATCAGCCCCAGCATTTT.

The chain has TRBV4-3 and TRBJ2-1, with TRBD2 identical over 10 bases. Germline V gene sequence: CDR1 LGHNA, CDR2 YSLEER. Losses at the gene ends were 4 bases for V and 3 bases for J; bases not matched to a gene: 6. This CDR3 is built from 16 residues. The CDR3 sequence is CASSLGRTSGYNEQFF. CDR3 in DNA: TGCGCCAGCAGCCTCGGCCGGACTAGCGGCTACAATGAGCAGTTCTTC.

J is TRBJ2-5 and V is TRBV6-6; D is possibly TRBD2 (5 bases). This CDR3 is built from 14 residues. Germline assignment: CDR1 MNHNY and CDR2 SVGAGI (reference sequence). V lost 5 bases to trimming and J lost 5 bases, with 15 bases between them. Here the CDR3 reads CASSTTSFVETQYF. CDR3 sequence (DNA): TGTGCCAGCAGTACCACTAGTTTTGTGGAGACCCAGTACTTC.

The rearrangement links TRBV28 to TRBJ2-1; 8 bases match TRBD2. This CDR3 is built from 17 residues. The germline CDR1 and CDR2 sequences are MDHEN and SYDVKM. The V segment lost 3 bases and the J segment 4 bases; nucleotides outside the gene matches: 11. The CDR3 loop is CASSFPPASGPYNEQFF. The CDR3 DNA follows: TGTGCCAGCAGTTTCCCCCCGGCTAGCGGGCCGTACAATGAGCAGTTCTTC.

J is TRBJ2-5 and V is TRBV7-6; 14 nucleotides agree with TRBD2. V shed 5 bases, J shed 2 bases, and the junction held 4 bases outside the gene matches. The CDR3 contains 16 residues. The V gene's germline CDR1 is SGHVS and CDR2 FNYEAQ. The CDR3 spells CASSLGTSGRQETQYF. The CDR3 coding sequence is TGTGCCAGCAGCCTAGGGACTAGCGGGAGACAAGAGACCCAGTACTTC.

The chain has TRBV9 and TRBJ2-3; TRBD1 agrees at 8 bases. This CDR3 region has 16 residues. Per the germline V gene, CDR1 is SGDLS and CDR2 is YYNGEE. V shed 1 base, J shed 0 bases, and the junction held 4 bases outside the gene matches. CDR3: CASSVRTGGSTDTQYF. As DNA, the CDR3 is TGTGCCAGCAGCGTAAGAACAGGGGGAAGCACAGATACGCAGTATTTT.

The CDR3 here is CASSLGRGEETQYF. The DNA for the CDR3 is TGTGCCAGCAGCTTAGGCCGGGGGGAAGAGACCCAGTACTTC. The V and J genes are TRBV7-7 and TRBJ2-5; TRBD2 matches at 7 bases. The CDR3 sequence is 14 residues long. The V and J ends lost 1 base and 3 bases, in that order; junction bases with no gene match: 2. Germline V lookup: CDR1 SSHAT, CDR2 FNYEAQ (reference sequence).

The chain links TRBV30 to TRBJ1-2; 8 bases align to TRBD1. The CDR3 sequence is 14 residues long. In germline, CDR1 is GTSNPN, CDR2 SVGIG (reference sequence). The CDR3 protein is CARGSGGVVSGYTF. CDR3 coding DNA: TGTGCTCGGGGCTCAGGGGGCGTCGTCTCTGGCTACACCTTC.

V usage is TRBV2 and J usage is TRBJ1-2, with D uncertain. The CDR3 extends over 12 amino acids. Germline values: CDR1 SNHLY, CDR2 FYNNEI. Trimming pared 2 bases from V and 5 bases from J, leaving 6 bases between. The DNA for the CDR3 is TGTGCCAGCAGTGAACAGGCTTATGGCTACACCTTC. This codes for CASSEQAYGYTF.